This TCR beta chain was captured by sequencing in a study of T cell responses to AZD1222 COVID-19 vaccine. The trim removed 7 bases at V and 7 bases at J, leaving 26 bases unmatched. This CDR3 is 18 amino acids long. Germline V gene data show CDR1 as GTSNPN and CDR2 as SVGIG (reference sequence). This table comes from immunoSEQ multiplex PCR, and its TCRdb copy is limited to in-frame clones, with some not included. Seen here are 65,000 to 75,000 clones, 60% to 85% observed once, and the top ten hold about 46%. The starting material was peripheral blood, obtained 28 days after the second AZD1222 dose. The genes are TRBV30 and TRBJ2-3; 7 nucleotides line up with TRBD2. The sequence was obtained from an adult who received the AZD1222 COVID-19 vaccine. The CDR3 sequence: CALGFRSLVSTGRHTQYF. The CDR3 bases are TGTGCCTTGGGGTTTCGGTCGCTAGTTTCAACCGGGAGGCATACGCAGTATTTT. The full variable domain, with the rest looked up from reference TRBV30 and TRBJ2-3, is SQTIHQWPATLVQPVGSPLSLECTVEGTSNPNLYWYRQAAGRGLQLLFYSVGIGQISSEVPQNLSASRPQDRQFILSSKKLLLSDSGFYLCALGFRSLVSTGRHTQYFGPGTRLTVL.